This entry features one T cell receptor beta chain sequence. The antigen remains unidentified. This entry comes from a study of OX40 agonist ivuxolimab in advanced cancers. Study context: In this cohort, patients received ivuxolimab, an agonistic anti-OX40 (CD134) antibody. Whole-study results and caveats: Blood T cells, both CD4+ and CD8+, expanded clonally by week 6 at 0.1 to 3.0 mg/kg. More expanded clones were seen, on average, in CD8+ T cells than in CD4+.

Prior autoimmune disease or systemic immunosuppression barred patients. Repertoires were generated with immunoSEQ multiplex PCR, while TCRdb's copy carries only in-frame clones and drops some. The sample comprises around 60,000 clones, less than 90% of which are singletons, and roughly 0.66% rests with the top ten. The TCR comes from an adult with an advanced solid tumor such as melanoma, head and neck, liver or kidney cancer. The sequences come from CD4+ or CD8+ T cells sorted from blood, collected in a trial of the OX40 agonist ivuxolimab.

In DNA, the CDR3 is TGTGCCAGCTCACCTCGGACTAGCGGGACCTCAGAGCAGTACTTC. Its translation: CASSPRTSGTSEQYF. The chain recombines TRBV18 with TRBJ2-7, with TRBD2 matching 12 bases. The germline V gene encodes CDR1 KGHSH and CDR2 LQKENI. The length of the CDR3 is 15 residues. J was trimmed by 7 bases and V by 3 bases; bases with no gene match: 7.